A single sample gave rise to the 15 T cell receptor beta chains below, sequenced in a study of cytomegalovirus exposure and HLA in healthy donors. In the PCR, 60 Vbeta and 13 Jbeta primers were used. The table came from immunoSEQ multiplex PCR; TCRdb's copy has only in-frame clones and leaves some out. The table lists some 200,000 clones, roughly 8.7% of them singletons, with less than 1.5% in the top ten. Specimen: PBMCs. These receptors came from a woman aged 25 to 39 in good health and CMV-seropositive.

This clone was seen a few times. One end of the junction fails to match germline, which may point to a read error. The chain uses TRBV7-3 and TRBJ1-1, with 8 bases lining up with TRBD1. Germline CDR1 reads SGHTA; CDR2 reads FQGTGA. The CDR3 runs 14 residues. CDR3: CAGSQTPGQGEAFF. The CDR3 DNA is TGTGCCGGCAGCCAAACCCCCGGACAGGGTGAAGCTTTCTTT.

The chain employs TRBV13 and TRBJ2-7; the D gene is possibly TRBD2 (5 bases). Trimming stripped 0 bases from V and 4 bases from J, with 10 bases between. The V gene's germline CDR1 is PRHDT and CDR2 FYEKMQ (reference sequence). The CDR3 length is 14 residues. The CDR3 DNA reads TGTGCCAGCAGCTTAGGAGGGAGTGGGTACGAGCAGTACTTC. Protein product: CASSLGGSGYEQYF.

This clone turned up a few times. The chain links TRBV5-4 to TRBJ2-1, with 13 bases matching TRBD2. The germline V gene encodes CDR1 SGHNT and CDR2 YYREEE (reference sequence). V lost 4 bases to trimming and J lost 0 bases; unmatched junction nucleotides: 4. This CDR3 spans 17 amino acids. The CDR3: CASSRGLAGTSYNEQFF. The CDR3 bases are TGTGCCAGCAGCCGGGGACTAGCGGGAACCTCCTACAATGAGCAGTTCTTC.

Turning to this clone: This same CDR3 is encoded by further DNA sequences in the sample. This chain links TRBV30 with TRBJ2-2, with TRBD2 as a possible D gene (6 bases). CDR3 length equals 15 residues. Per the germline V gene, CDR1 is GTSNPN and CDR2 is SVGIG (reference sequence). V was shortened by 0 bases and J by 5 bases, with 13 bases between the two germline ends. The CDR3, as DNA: TGTGCCTGGAGTGTATCGTCGGGAGTAACCGGGGAGCTGTTTTTT. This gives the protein CAWSVSSGVTGELFF.

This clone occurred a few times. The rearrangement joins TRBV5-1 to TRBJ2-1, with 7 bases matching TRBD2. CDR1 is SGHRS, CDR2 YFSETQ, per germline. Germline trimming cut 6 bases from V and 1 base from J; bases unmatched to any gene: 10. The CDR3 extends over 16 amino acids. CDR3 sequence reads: CASKGGGSVSYNEQFF. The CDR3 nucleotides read TGCGCCAGCAAAGGTGGCGGGAGCGTATCCTACAATGAGCAGTTCTTC.

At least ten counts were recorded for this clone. Here the CDR3 reads CASSQVLEAEAFF. The DNA for the CDR3 is TGTGCCAGCAGCCAAGTTCTGGAGGCTGAAGCTTTCTTT. V gene TRBV14 combines with J gene TRBJ1-1, with D uncertain. From germline, CDR1 is SGHDN and CDR2 FVKESK. V gave up 1 base and J gave up 6 bases, with 9 bases separating them. The CDR3 covers 13 residues.

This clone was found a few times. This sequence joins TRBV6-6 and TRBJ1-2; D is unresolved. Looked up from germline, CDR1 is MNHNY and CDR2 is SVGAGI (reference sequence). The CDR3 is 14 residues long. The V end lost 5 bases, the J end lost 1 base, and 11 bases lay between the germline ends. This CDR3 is CASSPPRGNYGYTF. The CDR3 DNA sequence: TGTGCCAGCAGTCCACCTCGGGGTAACTATGGCTACACCTTC.

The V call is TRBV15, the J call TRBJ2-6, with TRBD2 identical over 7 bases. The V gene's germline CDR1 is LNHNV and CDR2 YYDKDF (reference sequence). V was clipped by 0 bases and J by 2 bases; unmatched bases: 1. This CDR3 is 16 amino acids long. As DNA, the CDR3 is TGTGCCACCAGCAGAGATGGGGGGGCTGGGGCCAACGTCCTGACTTTC. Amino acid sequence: CATSRDGGAGANVLTF. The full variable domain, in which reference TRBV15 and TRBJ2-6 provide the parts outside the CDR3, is DAMVIQNPRYQVTQFGKPVTLSCSQTLNHNVMYWYQQKSSQAPKLLFHYYDKDFNNEADTPDNFQSRRPNTSFCFLDIRSPGLGDTAMYLCATSRDGGAGANVLTFGAGSRLTVL.

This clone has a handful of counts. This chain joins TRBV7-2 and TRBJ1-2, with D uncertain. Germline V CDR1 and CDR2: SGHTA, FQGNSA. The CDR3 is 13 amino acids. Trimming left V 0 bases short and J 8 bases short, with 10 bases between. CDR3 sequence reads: CASSLAGSRGYTF. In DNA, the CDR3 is TGTGCCAGCAGCTTAGCCGGGTCTCGAGGCTACACCTTC.

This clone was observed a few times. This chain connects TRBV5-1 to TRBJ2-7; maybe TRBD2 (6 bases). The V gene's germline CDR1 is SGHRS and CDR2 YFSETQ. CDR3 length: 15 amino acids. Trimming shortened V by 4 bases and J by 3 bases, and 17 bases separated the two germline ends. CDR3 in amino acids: CASSLGGGLDYEQYF. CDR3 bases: TGCGCCAGCAGCCTGGGTGGGGGGTTGGACTACGAGCAGTACTTC. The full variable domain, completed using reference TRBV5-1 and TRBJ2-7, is KAGVTQTPRYLIKTRGQQVTLSCSPISGHRSVSWYQQTPGQGLQFLFEYFSETQRNKGNFPGRFSGRQFSNSRSEMNVSTLELGDSALYLCASSLGGGLDYEQYFGPGTRLTVT.

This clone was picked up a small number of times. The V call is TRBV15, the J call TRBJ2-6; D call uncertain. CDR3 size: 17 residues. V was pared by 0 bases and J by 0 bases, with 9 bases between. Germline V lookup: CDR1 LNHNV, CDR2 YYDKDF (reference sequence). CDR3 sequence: CATSRERDSSGANVLTF. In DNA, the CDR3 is TGTGCCACCAGCAGAGAACGTGATAGCTCTGGGGCCAACGTCCTGACTTTC.

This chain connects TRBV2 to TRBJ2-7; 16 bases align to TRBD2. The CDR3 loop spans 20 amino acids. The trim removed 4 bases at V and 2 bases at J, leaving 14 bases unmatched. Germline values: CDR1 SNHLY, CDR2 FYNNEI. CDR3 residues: CASSALISGTSGRAAYEQYF. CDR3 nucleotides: TGTGCCAGCAGTGCACTCATATCCGGGACTAGCGGGAGGGCCGCCTACGAGCAGTACTTC. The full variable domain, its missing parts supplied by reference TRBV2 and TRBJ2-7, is EPEVTQTPSHQVTQMGQEVILRCVPISNHLYFYWYRQILGQKVEFLVSFYNNEISEKSEIFDDQFSVERPDGSNFTLKIRSTKLEDSAMYFCASSALISGTSGRAAYEQYFGPGTRLTVT.

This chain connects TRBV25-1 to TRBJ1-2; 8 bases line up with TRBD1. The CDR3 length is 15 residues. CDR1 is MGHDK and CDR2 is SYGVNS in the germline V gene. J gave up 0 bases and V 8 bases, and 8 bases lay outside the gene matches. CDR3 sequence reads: CASVPPGGSNYGYTF. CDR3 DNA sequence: TGTGCCAGCGTACCTCCAGGGGGCTCTAACTATGGCTACACCTTC.

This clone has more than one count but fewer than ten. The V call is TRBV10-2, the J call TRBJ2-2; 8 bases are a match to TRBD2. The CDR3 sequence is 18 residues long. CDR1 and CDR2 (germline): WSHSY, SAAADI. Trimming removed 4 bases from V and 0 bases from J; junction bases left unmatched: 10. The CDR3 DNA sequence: TGCGCCAGCAGTGGGGGTGGCGGGAGGCGCCCGAACACCGGGGAGCTGTTTTTT. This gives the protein CASSGGGGRRPNTGELFF.

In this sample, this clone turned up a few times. This chain's CDR3 is CASSQLAPYEQYF. The CDR3 coding sequence is TGTGCCAGCAGTCAGCTAGCGCCCTACGAGCAGTACTTC. The chain links TRBV27 to TRBJ2-7; D is perhaps TRBD2 (6 bases). Per germline, CDR1 MNHEY and CDR2 SMNVEV (reference sequence). V was shortened by 5 bases and J by 2 bases, with 10 bases between the two germline ends. This CDR3 comprises 13 residues.